Reported below is one T cell receptor (beta chain). The sample comes from a study of technical replicates of blood from four donors. Generated by immunoSEQ multiplex PCR, the TCRdb table keeps only in-frame clones and is missing some. Of some 67,000 clones listed, 95% to 98% were seen once; the top ten hold over 0.15%. This CDR3 region has 14 residues. V shed 3 bases and J shed 2 bases, with 10 bases lying between them. From germline, CDR1 is SGHNT and CDR2 YENEEA. The sequence was collected from a human donor in good health. The chain combines TRBV11-3 with TRBJ1-1, with D possibly TRBD1 on 5 matching bases. Sequencing was performed on T cells isolated from PBMCs. CDR3 sequence: CASSFSGVNTEAFF. CDR3 DNA sequence: TGTGCCAGCAGCTTTTCGGGGGTAAACACTGAAGCTTTCTTT.